Detailed here is one T cell receptor (beta chain). Its antigen is undetermined. Researchers ran the PCR with 60 Vbeta and 13 Jbeta primers. TCRdb's table, derived via immunoSEQ multiplex PCR, lists solely in-frame clones and lacks some. Of some 190,000 clones in the sample, over 60% were seen once. This sample was included in a study of cytomegalovirus exposure and HLA in healthy donors. Unmatched junction bases numbered 2, after V lost 6 bases and J lost 2 bases. CDR3 length: 13 residues. Germline V gene data show CDR1 as SGHTA and CDR2 as FQGNSA. Study-wide points: A later analysis appeared to link common viral pathogens to several of the most significant clusters.

The sample comprised PBMCs. The TCR was taken from a young woman in good health and CMV-seropositive. The chain uses TRBV7-2 and TRBJ2-7, with TRBD1 matching 9 bases. The CDR3 loop is CASRGTGTYEQYF. The CDR3 DNA reads as TGTGCCAGCAGGGGGACAGGGACCTACGAGCAGTACTTC.